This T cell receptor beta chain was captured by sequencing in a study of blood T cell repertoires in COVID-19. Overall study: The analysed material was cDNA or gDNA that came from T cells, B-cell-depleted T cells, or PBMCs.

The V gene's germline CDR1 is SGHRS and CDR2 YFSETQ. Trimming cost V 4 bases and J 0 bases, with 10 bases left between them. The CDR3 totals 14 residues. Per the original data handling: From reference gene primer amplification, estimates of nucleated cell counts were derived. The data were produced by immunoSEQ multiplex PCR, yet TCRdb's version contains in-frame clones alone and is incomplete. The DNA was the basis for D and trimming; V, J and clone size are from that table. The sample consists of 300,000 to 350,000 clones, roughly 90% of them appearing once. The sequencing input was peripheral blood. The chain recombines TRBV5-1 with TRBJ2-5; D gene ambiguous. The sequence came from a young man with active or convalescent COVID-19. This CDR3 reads CASSPPSYQETQYF. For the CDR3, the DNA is TGCGCCAGCAGCCCTCCGTCGTACCAAGAGACCCAGTACTTC.